This passage covers 27 T cell receptor beta chains from one sample sequenced in a study of blood T cell repertoires in COVID-19. Clones were sequenced by immunoSEQ multiplex PCR, and TCRdb holds only the in-frame ones, with some missing. The sample shows approximately 300,000 clones, about 83% of them seen only once. Sequencing was carried out using peripheral blood. Every receptor here comes from a woman between 45 and 60 years old with acute or convalescent COVID-19.

V gene TRBV5-4 combines with J gene TRBJ2-3; D might be TRBD2 (6 bases). V was trimmed by 4 bases and J by 0 bases, leaving 12 bases between them. The germline CDR1 and CDR2 sequences are SGHNT and YYREEE (reference sequence). The CDR3 is 15 residues long. This CDR3 reads CASSVSGSSTDTQYF. The CDR3 DNA is TGTGCCAGCAGCGTAAGCGGGTCTAGCACAGATACGCAGTATTTT.

This clone was seen once. The chain joins TRBV3-1 (or the pseudogene TRBV3-2) to TRBJ1-2, with D perhaps matching TRBD1 (6 bases). This CDR3 is 16 amino acids long. Germline CDR1 LGHDT, CDR2 YNNKEL (reference sequence). V was shortened by 5 bases and J by 3 bases, with 19 bases between the two germline ends. This CDR3 is CASSRGDRSPHYGYTF. The CDR3 DNA is TGTGCCAGCAGCAGGGGTGACAGGTCACCCCACTATGGCTACACCTTC.

The gene calls are TRBV10-3 and TRBJ2-3; D is uncertain. In germline, CDR1 is ENHRY, CDR2 SYGVKD. This CDR3 contains 13 residues. V was pared by 2 bases and J by 3 bases, with 6 bases between. This CDR3 reads CAISETSTDTQYF. The CDR3 DNA sequence: TGTGCCATCAGTGAGACTTCTACAGATACGCAGTATTTT.

The V gene is TRBV19, the J gene TRBJ2-6; tentative D call: TRBD1 (7 bases). The CDR3 consists of 14 residues. V lost 11 bases to trimming and J lost 0 bases, with 11 bases between them. The germline V gene encodes CDR1 LNHDA and CDR2 SQIVND (reference sequence). The CDR3 region is CAAGGTSGANVLTF. CDR3 DNA: TGTGCCGCAGGGGGGACCTCTGGGGCCAACGTCCTGACTTTC.

The chain combines TRBV7-2 with TRBJ2-3; the match to TRBD2 covers 9 bases. The CDR3 has 16 amino acids. CDR1 is SGHTA and CDR2 is FQGNSA in the germline V gene. The V gene end was trimmed by 7 bases and the J gene end by 1 base; junction bases not matched to a gene: 9. The CDR3: CASKTSAGGRTDTQYF. The CDR3 DNA is TGTGCCAGCAAGACCTCGGCGGGGGGGCGCACAGATACGCAGTATTTT.

The chain uses TRBV5-1 and TRBJ1-4, with 9 nucleotides matching TRBD1. Germline CDR1 reads SGHRS; CDR2 reads YFSETQ. Trimming cost V 3 bases and J 6 bases; bases outside gene matches: 9. The CDR3 covers 16 residues. CDR3 coding DNA: TGCGCCAGCAGCTCGGAAATGGACAGGGGCTATGAAAAACTGTTTTTT. Its translation: CASSSEMDRGYEKLFF.

The chain uses TRBV7-9 and TRBJ2-7, with D perhaps matching TRBD1 (6 bases). V was shortened by 5 bases and J by 0 bases, with 23 bases between the two germline ends. The CDR3 sequence is 18 residues long. CDR1 and CDR2 from the germline V gene are SEHNR and FQNEAQ (reference sequence). The DNA for the CDR3 is TGTGCCAGCAGCACTCCTCCGGGACACTCGTTAAGCTCCTACGAGCAGTACTTC. This encodes CASSTPPGHSLSSYEQYF. The whole variable domain, filled in from reference TRBV7-9 and TRBJ2-7, reads DTGVSQNPRHKITKRGQNVTFRCDPISEHNRLYWYRQTLGQGPEFLTYFQNEAQLEKSRLLSDRFSAERPKGSFSTLEIQRTEQGDSAMYLCASSTPPGHSLSSYEQYFGPGTRLTVT.

V usage is TRBV7-9 and J usage is TRBJ1-2; 12 nucleotides agree with TRBD1. With V trimmed by 0 bases and J by 2 bases, 10 bases remained unmatched. The CDR3 contains 19 residues. Germline CDR1 SEHNR, CDR2 FQNEAQ (reference sequence). The CDR3 spells CASSLAAGTGGAGNYGYTF. CDR3 nucleotides: TGTGCCAGCAGCTTAGCGGCTGGGACAGGGGGCGCTGGGAACTATGGCTACACCTTC. Full variable domain (rest looked up from reference TRBV7-9 and TRBJ1-2): DTGVSQNPRHKITKRGQNVTFRCDPISEHNRLYWYRQTLGQGPEFLTYFQNEAQLEKSRLLSDRFSAERPKGSFSTLEIQRTEQGDSAMYLCASSLAAGTGGAGNYGYTFGSGTRLTVV.

The sample holds a few counts of this clone. This sequence joins TRBV2 and TRBJ1-1, with D possibly TRBD1 on 5 matching bases. Trimming took off 5 bases at V and 5 bases at J, with 12 bases between the two ends. From germline, CDR1 is SNHLY and CDR2 FYNNEI. The CDR3 runs to 13 residues. CDR3 in DNA: TGTGCCAGCAGTAAGGACATGGCAACTGAAGCTTTCTTT. It is translated as CASSKDMATEAFF.

This chain links TRBV19 with TRBJ1-2, with D possibly matching TRBD1 (5 bases). The CDR3 spans 13 residues. The germline V and J ends were trimmed by 7 bases and 8 bases, with 17 bases remaining between them. Germline V gene sequence: CDR1 LNHDA, CDR2 SQIVND (reference sequence). DNA of the CDR3: TGTGCCAGTACCCAACAGCTGGAGGGGGGCTACACCTTC. This translates into CASTQQLEGGYTF.

J is TRBJ1-2 and V is TRBV30; D gene unclear. CDR3 length equals 12 residues. Germline values: CDR1 GTSNPN, CDR2 SVGIG (reference sequence). The germline V and J ends were trimmed by 1 base and 3 bases, with 6 bases remaining between them. The chain's CDR3 is CAWSGLHYGYTF. In DNA, the CDR3 is TGTGCCTGGAGTGGGCTGCACTATGGCTACACCTTC.

The chain combines TRBV5-6 with TRBJ1-1, with D unclear. The CDR3 has 15 amino acids. V was cut by 4 bases and J by 0 bases, with 13 bases left in between. The germline gives CDR1 SGHDT, CDR2 YYEEEE. The CDR3 sequence: CASSRGLILNTEAFF. The CDR3 DNA reads TGTGCCAGCAGCCGGGGTCTTATACTGAACACTGAAGCTTTCTTT.

This clone has just a few counts. The chain couples TRBV11-2 to TRBJ1-4, with D maybe TRBD1 (6 bases). V lost 1 base to trimming and J lost 0 bases, with 12 bases between them. The CDR3 consists of 17 residues. In germline, CDR1 is SGHAT, CDR2 FQNNGV. The CDR3 DNA is TGTGCCAGCAGCTTAGGGGCAGGGGCCCCAACTAATGAAAAACTGTTTTTT. Protein: CASSLGAGAPTNEKLFF.

The rearrangement joins TRBV12-5 to TRBJ2-2, with TRBD2 matching over 7 bases. The CDR3 length is 18 residues. Germline V lookup: CDR1 LGHNT, CDR2 FRNRAP. Unmatched junction bases numbered 8, after V lost 1 base and J lost 0 bases. As DNA, the CDR3 is TGTGCTAGTGGTTTGGGACTGGGAGCGGGGACGAACACCGGGGAGCTGTTTTTT. Translation: CASGLGLGAGTNTGELFF.

V usage is TRBV19 and J usage is TRBJ1-5; D perhaps matches TRBD1 (5 bases). The CDR3 extends over 16 amino acids. V was cut by 3 bases and J by 6 bases, with 18 bases left in between. CDR1 and CDR2 (germline): LNHDA, SQIVND (reference sequence). The CDR3 is CASSIIGRVDAQPQHF. CDR3 sequence (DNA): TGTGCCAGTAGTATTATCGGCAGGGTGGACGCTCAGCCCCAGCATTTT.

This clone was counted a single time. The CDR3 region has the DNA TGTGCCTGGAGTGTAGGGACTAGCGGGAGGGGAGAGACCCAGTACTTC. It yields the protein CAWSVGTSGRGETQYF. The chain joins TRBV30 to TRBJ2-5; 16 bases align to TRBD2. With 0 bases clipped from V and 4 bases from J, the junction kept 2 bases outside the gene matches. CDR3 size: 16 residues. The germline V gene encodes CDR1 GTSNPN and CDR2 SVGIG (reference sequence).

The CDR3 loop reads CASSKGGEQSPLHF. CDR3 DNA sequence: TGTGCCAGTAGCAAGGGAGGGGAGCAGTCACCCCTCCACTTT. The genes are TRBV19 and TRBJ1-6; D is possibly TRBD1 (5 bases). The germline V gene has CDR1 LNHDA and CDR2 SQIVND (reference sequence). V lost 6 bases and J 10 bases, leaving 16 bases between the germline ends. This CDR3 has 14 amino acids. The full variable domain, with the rest looked up from reference TRBV19 and TRBJ1-6, is DGGITQSPKYLFRKEGQNVTLSCEQNLNHDAMYWYRQDPGQGLRLIYYSQIVNDFQKGDIAEGYSVSREKKESFPLTVTSAQKNPTAFYLCASSKGGEQSPLHFGNGTRLTVT.

This clone is a singleton in its sample. This chain links TRBV10-3 with TRBJ1-1; 8 bases fit TRBD1. Per the germline V gene, CDR1 is ENHRY and CDR2 is SYGVKD. V shed 4 bases, J shed 5 bases, and the junction held 12 bases outside the gene matches. The CDR3 length is 16 residues. The DNA for the CDR3 is TGTGCCATCAGTGGGTTAGGACAGGGTTTAGGAACTGAAGCTTTCTTT. Protein sequence: CAISGLGQGLGTEAFF.

CDR3 residues: CASSYSVAGTEAFF. Here the CDR3 DNA reads TGTGCCAGCAGTTACTCGGTTGCAGGGACTGAAGCTTTCTTT. The chain couples TRBV6-2 or TRBV6-3 to TRBJ1-1, with D perhaps TRBD1 (5 bases). The CDR3 runs 14 residues. From germline, CDR1 is MNHEY and CDR2 SVGEGT. V was cut by 0 bases and J by 5 bases, with 10 bases left in between.

This clone appeared a few times. The chain carries TRBV25-1 and TRBJ2-7; D unclear. Per the germline V gene, CDR1 is MGHDK and CDR2 is SYGVNS. The CDR3 is 12 residues long. V shed 4 bases and J shed 8 bases, with 12 bases lying between them. The CDR3: CASSATYRKQYF. The CDR3, as DNA: TGTGCCAGCAGTGCGACTTATAGAAAGCAGTACTTC.

The chain employs TRBV6-1 and TRBJ1-2, with D perhaps matching TRBD1 (5 bases). Germline V gene sequence: CDR1 MNHNS, CDR2 SASEGT. V lost 2 bases and J lost 4, with 11 bases in between. CDR3 size: 14 residues. The CDR3 DNA sequence: TGTGCCAGCAGTGAATCCCGACAGCTCTATGGCTACACCTTC. It codes for CASSESRQLYGYTF.

The chain recombines TRBV27 with TRBJ2-5, with D perhaps TRBD1 (7 bases). V was shortened by 5 bases and J by 5 bases, with 21 bases between the two germline ends. This CDR3 spans 16 amino acids. CDR1 and CDR2 from the germline V gene are MNHEY and SMNVEV (reference sequence). CDR3 amino acids: CASSPRGGGARETQYF. In DNA, the CDR3 is TGTGCCAGCAGTCCCCGCGGAGGGGGCGCGAGGGAGACCCAGTACTTC.

Concerning this clone itself: Other DNA sequences of this sample code for an identical CDR3. This chain uses TRBV27 with TRBJ1-6, with a tentative D call TRBD1 (5 bases). CDR3 length: 14 amino acids. Germline values: CDR1 MNHEY, CDR2 SMNVEV (reference sequence). Trimming stripped 2 bases from V and 6 bases from J, with 8 bases between. The CDR3, as DNA: TGTGCCAGCAGTTTAGGGGGGGGTAATTCACCCCTCCACTTT. This codes for CASSLGGGNSPLHF.

The rearrangement uses TRBV9 and TRBJ1-2, with a weak D call TRBD1 (6 bases). Per germline, CDR1 SGDLS and CDR2 YYNGEE. This CDR3 is 14 amino acids long. The V and J ends lost 3 bases and 4 bases respectively, with 13 bases between them. The CDR3 nucleotides are TGTGCCAGCAGCGCGGACAGTAGCTCCTATGGCTACACCTTC. Amino acids: CASSADSSSYGYTF.

This clone was found a few times. This chain joins TRBV5-1 and TRBJ2-2; TRBD2 is a possible D gene (6 bases). CDR3 length: 16 residues. Germline V gives CDR1 SGHRS, CDR2 YFSETQ. V lost 4 bases and J lost 0, with 13 bases in between. CDR3 sequence reads: CASSLFAGSNTGELFF. The CDR3 region has the DNA TGCGCCAGCAGCCTCTTTGCGGGATCGAACACCGGGGAGCTGTTTTTT.

The chain employs TRBV3-1 (or the pseudogene TRBV3-2) and TRBJ1-2; D is possibly TRBD1 (5 bases). V lost 4 bases, J lost 7 bases, and 13 bases lay in between. CDR3 size: 13 residues. Germline assignment: CDR1 LGHDT and CDR2 YNNKEL (reference sequence). The CDR3 sequence: CASSPGGELGYTF. The DNA of the CDR3 is TGTGCCAGCAGCCCGGGGGGGGAGCTTGGCTACACCTTC.

This clone has more than one count but fewer than ten. This rearrangement joins TRBV5-5 to TRBJ1-5; D is unresolved. Germline CDR1 SGHKS, CDR2 YYEKEE (reference sequence). The CDR3 spans 15 residues. V shed 4 bases and J shed 4 bases, with 15 bases lying between them. CDR3 nucleotide sequence: TGTGCCAGCAGCCCGGTGGCCCCGGAGAATCAGCCCCAGCATTTT. This gives the protein CASSPVAPENQPQHF.